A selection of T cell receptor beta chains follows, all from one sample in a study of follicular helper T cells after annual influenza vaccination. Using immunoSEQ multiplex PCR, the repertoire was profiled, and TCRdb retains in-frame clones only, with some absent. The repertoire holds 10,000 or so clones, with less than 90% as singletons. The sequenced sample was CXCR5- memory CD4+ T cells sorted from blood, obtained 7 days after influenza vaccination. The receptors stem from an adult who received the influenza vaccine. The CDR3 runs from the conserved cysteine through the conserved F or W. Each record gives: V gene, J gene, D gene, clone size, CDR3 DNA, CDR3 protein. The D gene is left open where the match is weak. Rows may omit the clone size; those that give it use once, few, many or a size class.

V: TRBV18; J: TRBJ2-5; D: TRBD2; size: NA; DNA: TGTGCCAGCTCACCAAATCAGCGGGGTGGGGAGACCCAGTACTTC; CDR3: CASSPNQRGGETQYF
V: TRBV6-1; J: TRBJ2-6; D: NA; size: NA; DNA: TGTGCCAGCAGCAGAGGTTCTGGGGCCAACGTCCTGACTTTC; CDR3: CASSRGSGANVLTF
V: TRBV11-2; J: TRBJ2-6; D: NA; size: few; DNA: TGTGCCAGCAACGTTGCTGGGGCCAACGTCCTGACTTTC; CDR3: CASNVAGANVLTF
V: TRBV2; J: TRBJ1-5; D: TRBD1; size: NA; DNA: TGTGCCAGCAGGGGTGGTACAGGGGTCGATTCCAATCAGCCCCAGCATTTT; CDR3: CASRGGTGVDSNQPQHF
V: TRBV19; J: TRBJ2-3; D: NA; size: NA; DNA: TGTGCCAGTAGTATAGATCAGGGGCCCACAGATACGCAGTATTTT; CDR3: CASSIDQGPTDTQYF
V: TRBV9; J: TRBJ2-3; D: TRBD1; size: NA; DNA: TGTGCCAGCAGCACCCGGGACAGCCGCACAGATACGCAGTATTTT; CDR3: CASSTRDSRTDTQYF
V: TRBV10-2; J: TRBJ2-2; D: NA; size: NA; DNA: TGCGCCAGCAGTGTTCTCTTCTGGCAGGGTGCCGGGGAGCTGTTTTTT; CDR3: CASSVLFWQGAGELFF
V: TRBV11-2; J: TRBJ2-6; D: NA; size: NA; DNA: TGTGCCAGCAGCAAGACAGACTCTGGGGCCAACGTCCTGACTTTC; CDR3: CASSKTDSGANVLTF
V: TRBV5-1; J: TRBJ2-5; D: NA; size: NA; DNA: TGCGCCAGCAGTCTCCTCGTAAGGGAGACCCAGTACTTC; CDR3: CASSLLVRETQYF
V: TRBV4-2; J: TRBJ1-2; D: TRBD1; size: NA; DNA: TGTGCCAGCAGCCACGCCGGGACAGGGTCCTATGGCTACACCTTC; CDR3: CASSHAGTGSYGYTF
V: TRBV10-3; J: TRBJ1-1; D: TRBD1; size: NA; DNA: TGTGCCATCAGTGATCGGGACAGGGTCACTGAAGCTTTCTTT; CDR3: CAISDRDRVTEAFF
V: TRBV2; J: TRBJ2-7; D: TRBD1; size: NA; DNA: TGTGCCAGCAGTGAACCGTACTTCCGGGACAGGGTTACTGGCGAGCAGTACTTC; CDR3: CASSEPYFRDRVTGEQYF
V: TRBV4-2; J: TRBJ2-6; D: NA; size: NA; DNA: TGTGCCAGCAGCCAGGGCGACGGGGCCAACGTCCTGACTTTC; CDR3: CASSQGDGANVLTF
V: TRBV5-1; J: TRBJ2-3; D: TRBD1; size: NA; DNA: TGCGCCAGCAGCTTTGGACAGGACACAGATACGCAGTATTTT; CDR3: CASSFGQDTDTQYF
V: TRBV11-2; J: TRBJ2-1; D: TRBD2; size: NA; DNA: TGTGCCAGCAGCCTGGGACTAGCATCGGGTGAGCAGTTCTTC; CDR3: CASSLGLASGEQFF
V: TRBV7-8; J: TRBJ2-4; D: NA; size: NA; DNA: TGTGCCAGCAGCTTCGGGGCGCGCTTCTCCGTAAAAAACATTCAGTACTTC; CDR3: CASSFGARFSVKNIQYF
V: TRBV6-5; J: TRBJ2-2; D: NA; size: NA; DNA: TGTGCCAGCAAGATCAGGAGAAACACCGGGGAGCTGTTTTTT; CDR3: CASKIRRNTGELFF
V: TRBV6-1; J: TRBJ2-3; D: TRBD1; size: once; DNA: TGTGCCAGCAGTGAACCTGGACAGGGCGGGACCACAGATACGCAGTATTTT; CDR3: CASSEPGQGGTTDTQYF
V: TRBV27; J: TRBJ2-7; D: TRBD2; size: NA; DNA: TGTGCCAGCAGTTTACTTACCCGCGGGGGGCCCCTCTACGAGCAGTACTTC; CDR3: CASSLLTRGGPLYEQYF
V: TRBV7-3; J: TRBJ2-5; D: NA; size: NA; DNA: TGTGCCAGCAGCCAGCAGGGGGGGGTCCAAGAGACCCAGTACTTC; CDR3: CASSQQGGVQETQYF
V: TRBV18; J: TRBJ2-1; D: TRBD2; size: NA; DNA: TGTGCCAGCTCACCGGCACCGGTAGTAGCGGGGAACCTTAATGAGCAGTTCTTC; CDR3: CASSPAPVVAGNLNEQFF
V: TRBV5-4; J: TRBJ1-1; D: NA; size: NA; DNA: TGTGCCAGCAGCTTTCCGGATACTGAAGCTTTCTTT; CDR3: CASSFPDTEAFF
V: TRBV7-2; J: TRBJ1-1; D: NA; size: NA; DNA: TGTGCCAGCAGCTTAGGTGGGAACCCTGAAGCTTTCTTT; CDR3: CASSLGGNPEAFF
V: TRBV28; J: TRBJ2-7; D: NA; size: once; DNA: TGTGCCAGCAGTCCCCGGGAAAGTTACGAGCAGTACTTC; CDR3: CASSPRESYEQYF
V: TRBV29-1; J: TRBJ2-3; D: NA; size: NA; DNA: TGCAGCGTTGGTGGGGCCGGTGGCACAGATACGCAGTATTTT; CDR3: CSVGGAGGTDTQYF
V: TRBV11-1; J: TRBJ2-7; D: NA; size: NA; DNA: TGTGCCAGCAGCTTGTCGTACTCCTACGAGCAGTACTTC; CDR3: CASSLSYSYEQYF
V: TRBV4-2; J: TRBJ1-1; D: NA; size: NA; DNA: TGTGCCAGCAGCCAAAACACAGGGCTCACTGAAGCTTTCTTT; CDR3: CASSQNTGLTEAFF
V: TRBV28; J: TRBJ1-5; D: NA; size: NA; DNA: TGTGCCAGCAGTTCCTCGGGGGTCAGCAATCAGCCCCAGCATTTT; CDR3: CASSSSGVSNQPQHF
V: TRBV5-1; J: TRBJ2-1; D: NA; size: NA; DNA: TGCGCCAGCAGCATAACAGGGTCGAGCTCCTACAATGAGCAGTTCTTC; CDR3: CASSITGSSSYNEQFF
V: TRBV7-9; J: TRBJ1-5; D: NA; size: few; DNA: TGTGCCAGCAGCCCTACAGGGCTACTAGATCAGCCCCAGCATTTT; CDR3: CASSPTGLLDQPQHF
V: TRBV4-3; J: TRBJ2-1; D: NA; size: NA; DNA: TGCGCCAGCAGCCAAGACCCGGTGTACAATGAGCAGTTCTTC; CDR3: CASSQDPVYNEQFF